This T cell receptor (beta chain) was sequenced during a study of response to subunit inactivated influenza vaccine. The study's findings and limits: The authors offered the suggestion that each seasonal influenza vaccination recruits few new T cells.

Trimming took 5 bases from V and 5 from J; bases not matched to a gene: 8. Germline CDR1 LGHDT, CDR2 YNNKEL (reference sequence). The CDR3 has 15 residues. This clonotype was seen a few times. The target antigen is unknown. In TCRdb, the RT-PCR reads were re-called with MiXCR into one record per CDR3 protein. The sample has roughly 700,000 distinct CDR3 sequences; about 15% are singletons. The chain joins TRBV3-1 to TRBJ2-2, with 7 bases that match TRBD1. This sample comprised PBMCs from blood, obtained less than 15 days before vaccination. The receptor was derived from a man aged 45-60 years who received an inactivated influenza vaccine. DNA for the CDR3: TGTGCCAGCAGCTGGGGACAGCCGTGGACCGGGGAGCTGTTTTTT. Residues: CASSWGQPWTGELFF. Variable domain in full (rest from reference TRBV3-1 and TRBJ2-2): DTAVSQTPKYLVTQMGNDKSIKCEQNLGHDTMYWYKQDSKKFLKIMFSYNNKELIINETVPNRFSPKSPDKAHLNLHINSLELGDSAVYFCASSWGQPWTGELFFGEGSRLTVL.